Shown below are 22 T cell receptor beta chains from a single sample sequenced in a study of low-dose radiotherapy and immunotherapy resistance in tumors. Covering alpha and beta chains, TRAV- and TRBV-specific primers were used for the first-strand cDNA. TCR amplification ran 20 PCR cycles using constant-region and V-primer adapter primers. TCRdb itself ran the reads through MiXCR, one entry per CDR3 protein. The sample holds 65,000 to 95,000 distinct CDR3 sequences, under 20% seen once. This sample's time point: before trial treatment. The sequencing here drew on PBMCs, taken before treatment. Source of these receptors: a male donor with prostate cancer.

This clonotype was counted ten times or more. The genes are TRBV5-4 and TRBJ2-2; D unclear. The CDR3 sequence is 12 residues long. The V end was cut by 3 bases, the J end by 1 base, with 1 base between. CDR1 SGHNT and CDR2 YYREEE come from the germline V gene (reference sequence). The CDR3 DNA follows: TGTGCCAGCAGCTGGAACACCGGGGAGCTGTTTTTT. Residues: CASSWNTGELFF.

In its sample, this clonotype was seen many times. This rearrangement joins TRBV7-9 to TRBJ2-1, with 10 bases aligning to TRBD2. The V gene end was trimmed by 5 bases and the J gene end by 4 bases; junction bases not matched to a gene: 11. Germline-derived CDR1 and CDR2 are SEHNR and FQNEAQ (reference sequence). The CDR3 totals 17 residues. As DNA, the CDR3 is TGTGCCAGCAGCGCGGGGCTAGCGGGAGTCCAGTACAATGAGCAGTTCTTC. This translates into CASSAGLAGVQYNEQFF.

The table lists this clonotype with many counts. V is TRBV30 and J is TRBJ2-3; no firm D call. The germline gives CDR1 GTSNPN, CDR2 SVGIG (reference sequence). The CDR3 spans 12 residues. V lost 8 bases and J 5 bases, leaving 14 bases between the germline ends. The CDR3 loop is CAVENGGDTQYF. The CDR3 DNA reads as TGTGCCGTGGAGAATGGTGGAGATACGCAGTATTTT.

In this sample, this clonotype turned up many times. V usage is TRBV3-1 and J usage is TRBJ1-5; maybe TRBD1 (5 bases). The CDR3 spans 14 residues. Trimming removed 2 bases at V and 2 bases at J, with 7 bases between. CDR1 and CDR2 from the germline V gene are LGHDT and YNNKEL (reference sequence). DNA for the CDR3: TGTGCCAGCAGCCAACGGGGGGGCAATCAGCCCCAGCATTTT. This sequence encodes CASSQRGGNQPQHF. Full variable domain (outside the CDR3, taken from reference TRBV3-1 and TRBJ1-5): DTAVSQTPKYLVTQMGNDKSIKCEQNLGHDTMYWYKQDSKKFLKIMFSYNNKELIINETVPNRFSPKSPDKAHLNLHINSLELGDSAVYFCASSQRGGNQPQHFGDGTRLSIL.

The chain employs TRBV28 and TRBJ1-3, with D unclear. The CDR3 has 14 residues. In germline, CDR1 is MDHEN, CDR2 SYDVKM. V lost 6 bases and J lost 0, with 9 bases in between. Here the CDR3 DNA reads TGTGCCAGCAGCGGGAGAGGCTCTGGAAACACCATATATTTT. Translated, it gives CASSGRGSGNTIYF.

This clonotype has a count of ten or more. This chain links TRBV18 with TRBJ2-5, with D possibly being TRBD2 (6 bases). The CDR3 has 14 amino acids. In germline, CDR1 is KGHSH, CDR2 LQKENI. V lost 3 bases to trimming and J lost 3 bases, with 11 bases between them. This CDR3 is CASSPTGVKETQYF. In DNA, the CDR3 is TGTGCCAGCTCACCTACGGGAGTCAAAGAGACCCAGTACTTC.

This clonotype was counted ten times or more. The chain is built from TRBV6-2 or TRBV6-3 and TRBJ2-7; no reliable D call. Germline-derived CDR1 and CDR2 are MNHEY and SVGEGT. The CDR3 is made up of 13 amino acids. The V end was cut by 5 bases, the J end by 3 bases, with 11 bases between. The CDR3: CASSDYGNYEQYF. DNA of the CDR3: TGTGCCAGCAGTGATTACGGAAACTACGAGCAGTACTTC.

This clonotype was seen ten or more times. The chain recombines TRBV7-9 with TRBJ1-5, with no clear D. The germline CDR1 and CDR2 sequences are SEHNR and FQNEAQ (reference sequence). The V end was cut by 5 bases, the J end by 7 bases, with 12 bases between. There are 13 residues in the CDR3. CDR3 nucleotide sequence: TGTGCCAGCAGCCCAGGTGGGTCCCAGCCCCAGCATTTT. Its protein product is CASSPGGSQPQHF.

This clonotype was picked up many times. This sequence joins TRBV30 and TRBJ2-2; possible D gene TRBD1, 7 bases. From germline, CDR1 is GTSNPN and CDR2 SVGIG (reference sequence). V lost 2 bases, J lost 5 bases, and 12 bases lay in between. The CDR3 extends over 14 amino acids. The CDR3, as DNA: TGTGCCTGGAGTCCGACAGGGAGGACCGGGGAGCTGTTTTTT. Its protein product is CAWSPTGRTGELFF.

Ten or more counts support this clonotype. The V call is TRBV6-5, the J call TRBJ2-4; maybe TRBD2 (5 bases). The CDR3 consists of 14 residues. Germline V gives CDR1 MNHEY, CDR2 SVGAGI. V was pared by 5 bases and J by 11 bases, with 19 bases between. The CDR3 DNA reads as TGTGCCAGCAGTCCGCCAGGACTCGTGCCTGTTCAGTACTTC. Its protein is CASSPPGLVPVQYF.

This clonotype was counted many times. The genes are TRBV3-1 and TRBJ2-3, with 8 bases matching TRBD1. Per the germline V gene, CDR1 is LGHDT and CDR2 is YNNKEL (reference sequence). The CDR3 totals 13 residues. J gave up 2 bases and V 11 bases, and 6 bases lay outside the gene matches. This chain's CDR3 is CASRTGITDTQYF. CDR3 nucleotide sequence: TGTGCCTCCCGGACAGGGATCACAGATACGCAGTATTTT.

This clonotype was seen at least ten times. V gene TRBV4-2 combines with J gene TRBJ2-2; the match to TRBD2 covers 8 bases. This CDR3 spans 18 amino acids. The germline gives CDR1 LGHNA, CDR2 YNFKEQ. J lost 1 base, V lost 1 base, and 8 bases had no gene match. CDR3 sequence: CASSQVNGGAGNTGELFF. The CDR3 coding sequence is TGTGCCAGCAGCCAAGTAAACGGGGGGGCAGGGAACACCGGGGAGCTGTTTTTT.

Regarding this clonotype: This sequence is one base from a far larger clone and is likely a read error. This sequence joins TRBV7-2 and TRBJ2-1; TRBD1 aligns across 8 bases. Germline V CDR1 and CDR2: SGHTA, FQGNSA. V lost 4 bases, J lost 10 bases, and 6 bases stayed unmatched. This CDR3 is 13 amino acids long. This CDR3 is CASSSTGAGEQFF. The DNA for the CDR3 is TGTGCCAGCAGCTCGACAGGGGCGGGAGAGCAGTTCTTC.

This clonotype was picked up many times. The V call is TRBV24-1, the J call TRBJ1-5; no definite D call. The V gene's germline CDR1 is KGHDR and CDR2 SFDVKD. V lost 2 bases and J lost 8, with 15 bases in between. This CDR3 has 15 residues. The CDR3 DNA is TGTGCCACCAGTGATTCTACATGGAAAATCAAGCCCCAGCATTTT. Residues: CATSDSTWKIKPQHF.

The sample holds many counts of this clonotype. The V and J genes are TRBV7-9 and TRBJ1-1; D not certain. The CDR3 is 13 amino acids. Per germline, CDR1 SEHNR and CDR2 FQNEAQ (reference sequence). Trimming cost V 2 bases and J 0 bases, with 4 bases left between them. For the CDR3, the DNA is TGTGCCAGCAGCTTACAGTTGAACACTGAAGCTTTCTTT. As protein: CASSLQLNTEAFF.

The genes are TRBV7-2 and TRBJ2-7, with 11 bases matching TRBD1. J lost 3 bases, V lost 7 bases, and 8 bases had no gene match. The CDR3 runs 15 residues. Germline V gene sequence: CDR1 SGHTA, CDR2 FQGNSA. In DNA form, the CDR3 reads TGTGCCAGCATAGTCCGGACAGGGGGCCTCTACGAGCAGTACTTC. Amino acids: CASIVRTGGLYEQYF.

This clonotype was detected ten times or more. The chain has TRBV20-1 and TRBJ2-7; possible D gene TRBD1, 6 bases. This CDR3 comprises 15 residues. Trimming took 5 bases from V and 5 from J, leaving 22 bases between them. Germline V CDR1 and CDR2: DFQATT, SNEGSKA (reference sequence). DNA of the CDR3: TGCAGTGCTGGGCGGGCGTGGGGGCAGAGGAACGAGCAGTACTTC. The encoded protein is CSAGRAWGQRNEQYF.

A remark on this clonotype: This likely traces to a read error, being one base from a far larger clone. The chain uses TRBV11-2 and TRBJ2-7, with D hard to call. Germline V gives CDR1 SGHAT, CDR2 FQNNGV. The CDR3 totals 15 residues. Trimming cost V 1 base and J 7 bases, with 17 bases left between them. The chain's CDR3 is CASSLVREGWSEQYF. For the CDR3, the DNA is TGTGCCAGCAGCTTAGTCCGAGAAGGGTGGAGTGAGCAGTACTTC.

As to this clonotype: A read error likely explains this, since a far larger clone differs by one base. The gene calls are TRBV6-2 or TRBV6-3 and TRBJ2-1; 7 bases align to TRBD2. The CDR3 is made up of 16 amino acids. The V gene end was trimmed by 2 bases and the J gene end by 13 bases; junction bases not matched to a gene: 17. CDR1 is MNHEY, CDR2 SVGEGT, per germline. The DNA for the CDR3 is TGTGCCAGCAGTTACCGGTTTGGGGCGGGAGAAGAGACCCAGTTCTTC. Encoded protein: CASSYRFGAGEETQFF.

The chain links TRBV9 to TRBJ2-2; 10 nucleotides line up with TRBD2. CDR3 length equals 15 residues. Trimming cost V 3 bases and J 6 bases; bases outside gene matches: 5. In germline, CDR1 is SGDLS, CDR2 YYNGEE. The CDR3 DNA reads TGTGCCAGCAGCGAGACTAGCGGGTCCTCCGGGGAGCTGTTTTTT. It encodes CASSETSGSSGELFF.

This clonotype was observed at least ten times. J is TRBJ2-1 and V is TRBV24-1, with a tentative D call TRBD1 (5 bases). The V gene lost 5 bases and the J gene lost 4 bases, with 5 bases spanning the gap. CDR1 is KGHDR, CDR2 SFDVKD, per germline. The CDR3 sequence is 12 residues long. The CDR3 loop is CATSGQYNEQFF. The CDR3 DNA follows: TGTGCCACCAGTGGACAGTACAATGAGCAGTTCTTC.

Many counts were recorded for this clonotype. The CDR3 DNA reads TGTGCCAGTAGCCTCCTAATCGGGGGGGCCTACAATGAGCAGTTCTTC. This encodes CASSLLIGGAYNEQFF. The chain joins TRBV19 to TRBJ2-1; TRBD2 aligns across 8 bases. Trimming took 6 bases from V and 2 from J; bases not matched to a gene: 9. The germline V gene has CDR1 LNHDA and CDR2 SQIVND (reference sequence). The CDR3 is 16 residues long. Drawing the rest from reference TRBV19 and TRBJ2-1, the complete variable domain is DGGITQSPKYLFRKEGQNVTLSCEQNLNHDAMYWYRQDPGQGLRLIYYSQIVNDFQKGDIAEGYSVSREKKESFPLTVTSAQKNPTAFYLCASSLLIGGAYNEQFFGPGTRLTVL.